This TCR beta chain was captured in a study of T cell responses to AZD1222 COVID-19 vaccine. The method was immunoSEQ multiplex PCR; TCRdb's version includes in-frame clones alone and lacks a portion of them. The repertoire holds about 160,000 clones, with roughly nine tenths as singletons. The CDR3 has 11 residues. Sequences were derived from peripheral blood, sampled on day 0 of AZD1222 vaccination. The chain links TRBV21-1 to TRBJ1-2; TRBD1, as called in the table, went unchecked against the DNA. TRBV21-1 is recorded as a pseudogene. This TCR came from an adult in good health. In DNA, the CDR3 is TGTGCCATCCCCCGATACAATGGCTACACCTTC. Its protein is CAIPRYNGYTF.